Below, 10 T cell receptor beta chains from the same sample are listed, as sequenced in a study of shared clonotypes between healthy human individuals (dated by TCRdb to 2020 to 2021). The protocol used for the library was the immunoSEQ multiplex PCR assay. As stored in TCRdb, this immuneACCESS dataset retains in-frame rearrangements with V and J assigned. A fraction of the clones does not appear; measured against another copy, unresolved V genes explain less than half of the discrepancy, and the remainder lacks a known reason. Here the sample has some 1,600,000 clones; approximately 98% occur a single time. The ten top clones hold approximately 0.45% of the sample. Sequencing was carried out using naive CD4+ T cells sorted from blood. Reading the label with the study, this specimen's cell subset or site is: CD45RA+ positively selected. These receptors were collected from a man aged 30 to 45 in good health.

The V gene is TRBV7-8, the J gene TRBJ2-4; D perhaps matches TRBD1 (6 bases). The CDR3 extends over 19 amino acids. V lost 4 bases to trimming and J lost 0 bases, with 22 bases between them. The germline gives CDR1 SGHVS, CDR2 FQNEAQ. The CDR3 DNA reads as TGTGCCAGCAGCTCCATTACGCAAGTAGGACAGATAGCCAAAAACATTCAGTACTTC. This gives the protein CASSSITQVGQIAKNIQYF.

V usage is TRBV6-4 and J usage is TRBJ2-7; TRBD1 matches at 7 bases. Germline V gene sequence: CDR1 MRHNA, CDR2 SNTAGT. The CDR3 totals 14 residues. V was pared by 6 bases and J by 0 bases, with 5 bases of the junction left unmatched. The CDR3 is CASRSDRSSYEQYF. CDR3 sequence (DNA): TGTGCCAGCAGATCGGACAGGAGCTCCTACGAGCAGTACTTC.

The chain combines TRBV9 with TRBJ1-1; 11 positions agree with TRBD1. The germline V gene has CDR1 SGDLS and CDR2 YYNGEE. This CDR3 spans 15 amino acids. J was trimmed by 1 base and V by 3 bases; bases with no gene match: 2. CDR3 bases: TGTGCCAGCAGCGAAGGACAGGGGGCGAACACTGAAGCTTTCTTT. Amino acid sequence: CASSEGQGANTEAFF.

The chain joins TRBV7-2 to TRBJ2-7; TRBD2 aligns across 12 bases. CDR3 length equals 15 residues. V shed 5 bases and J 1 base; nucleotides not matched to a gene: 3. The germline V gene has CDR1 SGHTA and CDR2 FQGNSA. CDR3 residues: CASSTGLAGSYEQYF. Here the CDR3 DNA reads TGTGCCAGCAGCACAGGACTAGCGGGGTCCTACGAGCAGTACTTC. Full variable domain (outside the CDR3, taken from reference TRBV7-2 and TRBJ2-7): GAGVSQSPSNKVTEKGKDVELRCDPISGHTALYWYRQSLGQGLEFLIYFQGNSAPDKSGLPSDRFSAERTGGSVSTLTIQRTQQEDSAVYLCASSTGLAGSYEQYFGPGTRLTVT.

The CDR3 nucleotides are TGTGCCAGCACCGAAGGACTAGCGAGTGCCTACGAGCAGTACTTC. Protein product: CASTEGLASAYEQYF. The chain joins TRBV5-4 to TRBJ2-7; 9 nucleotides line up with TRBD2. V was clipped by 6 bases and J by 2 bases; unmatched bases: 9. In germline, CDR1 is SGHNT, CDR2 YYREEE (reference sequence). This CDR3 has 15 residues.

This clone has a single count. The chain combines TRBV5-1 with TRBJ2-7; D may be TRBD1 (5 bases). The CDR3 runs to 14 residues. V shed 5 bases and J shed 3 bases, with 15 bases lying between them. Germline V gene sequence: CDR1 SGHRS, CDR2 YFSETQ. The CDR3 spells CASRPEGQNYEQYF. CDR3 nucleotide sequence: TGCGCCAGCAGACCGGAAGGACAAAACTACGAGCAGTACTTC.

In the case of this clone: The same CDR3 arises from other DNA sequences in this sample as well. This sequence joins TRBV9 and TRBJ1-1; D possibly corresponds to TRBD1 (5 bases). The germline V gene has CDR1 SGDLS and CDR2 YYNGEE. The CDR3 runs to 14 residues. Trimming took off 0 bases at V and 1 base at J, with 7 bases between the two ends. The CDR3 reads CASSVVGGNTEAFF. DNA of the CDR3: TGTGCCAGCAGCGTAGTGGGGGGGAACACTGAAGCTTTCTTT.

The chain is built from TRBV28 and TRBJ1-5; unclear D gene. The V gene lost 4 bases and the J gene lost 0 bases, with 16 bases spanning the gap. Germline V CDR1 and CDR2: MDHEN, SYDVKM. This CDR3 region has 17 residues. The CDR3 DNA reads TGTGCCAGCAGTTCCGAAAGAGCCCCATATAGCAATCAGCCCCAGCATTTT. Amino acid sequence: CASSSERAPYSNQPQHF. The complete variable domain, with remaining parts taken from reference TRBV28 and TRBJ1-5, reads DVKVTQSSRYLVKRTGEKVFLECVQDMDHENMFWYRQDPGLGLRLIYFSYDVKMKEKGDIPEGYSVSREKKERFSLILESASTNQTSMYLCASSSERAPYSNQPQHFGDGTRLSIL.

CDR3 protein: CASSLGSLSYEQYF. The CDR3 region has the DNA TGTGCCAGCAGCTTGGGTTCACTCTCCTACGAGCAGTACTTC. This chain joins TRBV5-4 and TRBJ2-7; D gene unclear. The CDR3 extends over 14 amino acids. V lost 0 bases and J 0 bases, leaving 7 bases between the germline ends. Per the germline V gene, CDR1 is SGHNT and CDR2 is YYREEE (reference sequence).

With regard to this clone: Distinct nucleotide sequences in the sample also encode this CDR3. The rearrangement links TRBV7-8 to TRBJ2-5; no reliable D call. CDR1 is SGHVS and CDR2 is FQNEAQ in the germline V gene. The V and J ends lost 2 bases and 5 bases respectively, with 6 bases between them. The CDR3 is 12 amino acids. This chain's CDR3 is CASSLSGETQYF. The CDR3 nucleotides read TGTGCCAGCAGCTTATCCGGGGAGACCCAGTACTTC.